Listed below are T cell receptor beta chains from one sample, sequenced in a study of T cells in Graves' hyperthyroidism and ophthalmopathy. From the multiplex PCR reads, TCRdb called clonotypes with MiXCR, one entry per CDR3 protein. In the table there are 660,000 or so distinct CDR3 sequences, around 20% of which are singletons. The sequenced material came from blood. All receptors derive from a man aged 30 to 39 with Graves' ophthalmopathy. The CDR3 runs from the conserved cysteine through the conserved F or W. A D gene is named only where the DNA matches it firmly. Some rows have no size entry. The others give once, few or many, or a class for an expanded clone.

CDR3 protein: CASSSPAGTGNGDTGELFF
CDR3 DNA: TGTGCCAGCAGTTCACCAGCCGGGACAGGGAATGGCGACACCGGGGAGCTGTTTTTT
D gene: TRBD1
clone size: NA
V gene: TRBV27
J gene: TRBJ2-2

CDR3 protein: CASSLLGGRDYEQYF
CDR3 DNA: TGTGCCAGCTCACTACTTGGCGGCAGGGATTACGAGCAGTACTTC
D gene: NA
clone size: many
V gene: TRBV18
J gene: TRBJ2-7

CDR3 protein: CASTPGLAENTGELFF
CDR3 DNA: TGTGCCAGTACCCCCGGACTAGCGGAGAACACCGGGGAGCTGTTTTTT
D gene: TRBD2
clone size: few
V gene: TRBV19
J gene: TRBJ2-2

CDR3 protein: CASSLVGQGETEAFF
CDR3 DNA: TGCGCCAGCAGCTTGGTCGGACAGGGTGAAACTGAAGCTTTCTTT
D gene: TRBD1
clone size: many
V gene: TRBV5-1
J gene: TRBJ1-1

CDR3 protein: CASSRAGVIAKNIQYF
CDR3 DNA: TGTGCCAGCTCACGGGCAGGAGTTATAGCCAAAAACATTCAGTACTTC
D gene: NA
clone size: few
V gene: TRBV18
J gene: TRBJ2-4

CDR3 protein: CASSEIGNSLSSGANVLTF
CDR3 DNA: TGTGCCAGCAGTGAAATAGGGAACAGCTTGAGCTCTGGGGCCAACGTCCTGACTTTC
D gene: NA
clone size: NA
V gene: TRBV2
J gene: TRBJ2-6

CDR3 protein: CASSPRRLISYEQYF
CDR3 DNA: TGTGCCAGCTCACCGAGACGCCTCATCTCCTACGAGCAGTACTTC
D gene: NA
clone size: few
V gene: TRBV18
J gene: TRBJ2-7

CDR3 protein: CASSSPGPRYEQYF
CDR3 DNA: TGTGCCAGCAGCTCCCCGGGACCGAGATACGAGCAGTACTTC
D gene: NA
clone size: many
V gene: TRBV3-1
J gene: TRBJ2-7

CDR3 protein: CASSLVVGARISGNTIYF
CDR3 DNA: TGTGCCAGCAGTTTGGTCGTCGGAGCCCGAATCTCTGGAAACACCATATATTTT
D gene: NA
clone size: NA
V gene: TRBV12-3/TRBV12-4
J gene: TRBJ1-3

CDR3 protein: CASSLGGQNTEAFF
CDR3 DNA: TGTGCCAGCAGCTTAGGTGGGCAGAACACTGAAGCTTTCTTT
D gene: NA
clone size: many
V gene: TRBV7-9
J gene: TRBJ1-1

CDR3 protein: CSASMRGQPQHF
CDR3 DNA: TGCAGTGCTTCGATGCGGGGTCAGCCCCAGCATTTT
D gene: NA
clone size: few
V gene: TRBV20-1
J gene: TRBJ1-5

CDR3 protein: CASSLWLSSYNEQFF
CDR3 DNA: TGTGCCAGCAGCTTATGGCTGAGCTCCTACAATGAGCAGTTCTTC
D gene: NA
clone size: many
V gene: TRBV11-3
J gene: TRBJ2-1

CDR3 protein: CASSAPGLAGGPAYNEQFF
CDR3 DNA: TGTGCCAGCAGCGCCCCGGGACTAGCGGGAGGACCCGCCTACAATGAGCAGTTCTTC
D gene: TRBD2
clone size: NA
V gene: TRBV9
J gene: TRBJ2-1

CDR3 protein: CASSSQGDQETQYF
CDR3 DNA: TGCGCCAGCAGCTCACAGGGGGACCAAGAGACCCAGTACTTC
D gene: TRBD1
clone size: few
V gene: TRBV5-1
J gene: TRBJ2-5

CDR3 protein: CASTGGRDGYTF
CDR3 DNA: TGTGCCAGTACCGGGGGCAGGGATGGCTACACCTTC
D gene: NA
clone size: NA
V gene: TRBV19
J gene: TRBJ1-2

CDR3 protein: CAWSQGVNQPQHF
CDR3 DNA: TGTGCCTGGAGTCAGGGGGTGAATCAGCCCCAGCATTTT
D gene: TRBD1
clone size: NA
V gene: TRBV30
J gene: TRBJ1-5

CDR3 protein: CASSETGPDYEQYF
CDR3 DNA: TGTGCCAGCAGTGAGACGGGACCGGACTACGAGCAGTACTTC
D gene: NA
clone size: many
V gene: TRBV2
J gene: TRBJ2-7

CDR3 protein: CASSVGSSSGNTIYF
CDR3 DNA: TGTGCCAGCAGTGTAGGCAGTAGCTCTGGAAACACCATATATTTT
D gene: NA
clone size: many
V gene: TRBV2
J gene: TRBJ1-3

CDR3 protein: CASRKRVDSYNEQFF
CDR3 DNA: TGTGCCAGCAGGAAACGAGTGGACTCCTACAATGAGCAGTTCTTC
D gene: NA
clone size: few
V gene: TRBV11-1
J gene: TRBJ2-1

CDR3 protein: CASSGLTSGRAHEQFF
CDR3 DNA: TGCGCCAGCAGCGGCTTGACTAGCGGGAGGGCCCATGAGCAGTTCTTC
D gene: TRBD2
clone size: NA
V gene: TRBV5-1
J gene: TRBJ2-1

CDR3 protein: CASSQVGAESETQYF
CDR3 DNA: TGCGCCAGCAGCCAAGTCGGGGCTGAGTCGGAGACCCAGTACTTC
D gene: NA
clone size: NA
V gene: TRBV4-1
J gene: TRBJ2-5

CDR3 protein: CATSRGQGGLSGANVLTF
CDR3 DNA: TGTGCCACCAGCAGAGGACAGGGGGGCCTCTCTGGGGCCAACGTCCTGACTTTC
D gene: TRBD1
clone size: few
V gene: TRBV15
J gene: TRBJ2-6

CDR3 protein: CASRWDSLTYNEQFF
CDR3 DNA: TGCGCCAGCAGGTGGGACAGTCTCACCTACAATGAGCAGTTCTTC
D gene: TRBD1
clone size: NA
V gene: TRBV5-1
J gene: TRBJ2-1

CDR3 protein: CASSPAGGSTGELFF
CDR3 DNA: TGTGCCAGCAGTCCGGCAGGGGGGAGTACCGGGGAGCTGTTTTTT
D gene: NA
clone size: NA
V gene: TRBV27
J gene: TRBJ2-2

CDR3 protein: CSARVESGSRDTQYF
CDR3 DNA: TGCAGTGCTAGAGTTGAGAGCGGGAGTCGCGATACGCAGTATTTT
D gene: TRBD2
clone size: few
V gene: TRBV20-1
J gene: TRBJ2-3

CDR3 protein: CAWSAGVPTEAFF
CDR3 DNA: TGTGCCTGGAGTGCCGGAGTTCCCACTGAAGCTTTCTTT
D gene: NA
clone size: few
V gene: TRBV30
J gene: TRBJ1-1

CDR3 protein: CSARDQGLAGDEQYF
CDR3 DNA: TGCAGTGCTAGAGATCAGGGACTAGCGGGAGACGAGCAGTACTTC
D gene: TRBD2
clone size: many
V gene: TRBV20-1
J gene: TRBJ2-7

CDR3 protein: CASIRQGIAGELFF
CDR3 DNA: TGTGCCAGCATACGACAGGGGATCGCCGGGGAGCTGTTTTTT
D gene: TRBD1
clone size: NA
V gene: TRBV28
J gene: TRBJ2-2

CDR3 protein: CASSIQPGTGSVNEQFF
CDR3 DNA: TGTGCCAGTAGTATCCAACCCGGGACAGGGAGCGTCAATGAGCAGTTCTTC
D gene: TRBD1
clone size: few
V gene: TRBV19
J gene: TRBJ2-1

CDR3 protein: CASSEVFSEGETQYF
CDR3 DNA: TGTGCCAGCAGTGAAGTATTTAGTGAAGGCGAGACCCAGTACTTC
D gene: NA
clone size: NA
V gene: TRBV6-1
J gene: TRBJ2-5

CDR3 protein: CASSPSLSSYNEQFF
CDR3 DNA: TGTGCCAGCAGCCCATCTCTAAGCTCCTACAATGAGCAGTTCTTC
D gene: NA
clone size: many
V gene: TRBV3-1
J gene: TRBJ2-1

CDR3 protein: CAWSLGSVNEQFF
CDR3 DNA: TGTGCCTGGAGTTTGGGCAGCGTAAATGAGCAGTTCTTC
D gene: NA
clone size: few
V gene: TRBV30
J gene: TRBJ2-1

CDR3 protein: CASSVGQTLGNTIYF
CDR3 DNA: TGTGCCAGCAGCGTAGGACAGACACTTGGAAACACCATATATTTT
D gene: NA
clone size: NA
V gene: TRBV9
J gene: TRBJ1-3

CDR3 protein: CSASQRERGGTDTQYF
CDR3 DNA: TGCAGTGCAAGTCAGCGGGAGCGGGGCGGCACAGATACGCAGTATTTT
D gene: TRBD2
clone size: once
V gene: TRBV20-1
J gene: TRBJ2-3

CDR3 protein: CASSQDVDYGYTF
CDR3 DNA: TGCGCCAGCAGTCAGGACGTCGACTATGGCTACACCTTC
D gene: NA
clone size: few
V gene: TRBV10-1
J gene: TRBJ1-2

CDR3 protein: CASSYSIGQKQETQYF
CDR3 DNA: TGTGCCAGCAGTTACAGTATAGGGCAGAAGCAAGAGACCCAGTACTTC
D gene: NA
clone size: few
V gene: TRBV6-6
J gene: TRBJ2-5

CDR3 protein: CASSGGAGNEQFF
CDR3 DNA: TGTGCCAGCAGTGGGGGAGCGGGGAATGAGCAGTTCTTC
D gene: TRBD2
clone size: few
V gene: TRBV6-1
J gene: TRBJ2-1

CDR3 protein: CASSLETSGSTDTQYF
CDR3 DNA: TGCGCCAGCAGCCTAGAGACTAGCGGGAGCACAGATACGCAGTATTTT
D gene: TRBD2
clone size: many
V gene: TRBV5-1
J gene: TRBJ2-3

CDR3 protein: CASSLGERAPQYF
CDR3 DNA: TGTGCCAGCAGCTTAGGCGAGCGAGCGCCGCAGTATTTT
D gene: NA
clone size: NA
V gene: TRBV7-3
J gene: TRBJ2-3

CDR3 protein: CASSLDSNLNTEAFF
CDR3 DNA: TGTGCCAGCAGCTTAGATAGTAATTTGAACACTGAAGCTTTCTTT
D gene: NA
clone size: few
V gene: TRBV7-6
J gene: TRBJ1-1

CDR3 protein: CASSQDPTGTAYGYTF
CDR3 DNA: TGTGCCAGCAGCCAAGACCCCACCGGGACGGCCTATGGCTACACCTTC
D gene: NA
clone size: NA
V gene: TRBV7-9
J gene: TRBJ1-2

CDR3 protein: CASSLRRGSQHF
CDR3 DNA: TGTGCCAGCAGCCTCCGAAGGGGGTCCCAGCATTTT
D gene: NA
clone size: few
V gene: TRBV7-8
J gene: TRBJ1-5

CDR3 protein: CASSPLGGGPPQHF
CDR3 DNA: TGTGCCAGCAGCCCCCTTGGAGGGGGACCGCCCCAGCATTTT
D gene: NA
clone size: many
V gene: TRBV3-1
J gene: TRBJ1-5

CDR3 protein: CASSQVALAFTGELFF
CDR3 DNA: TGCGCCAGCAGCCAAGTGGCACTAGCGTTCACCGGGGAGCTGTTTTTT
D gene: TRBD2
clone size: NA
V gene: TRBV4-1
J gene: TRBJ2-2

CDR3 protein: CASSWEGSTDTQYF
CDR3 DNA: TGTGCCAGCAGCTGGGAGGGGTCGACAGATACGCAGTATTTT
D gene: TRBD2
clone size: many
V gene: TRBV7-9
J gene: TRBJ2-3

CDR3 protein: CASASLLETFF
CDR3 DNA: TGTGCCAGCGCTTCCCTGTTGGAAACTTTCTTT
D gene: NA
clone size: NA
V gene: TRBV7-8
J gene: TRBJ1-1

CDR3 protein: CASSYEGRTDTQYF
CDR3 DNA: TGTGCCAGCAGTTATGAGGGTCGCACAGATACGCAGTATTTT
D gene: NA
clone size: NA
V gene: TRBV6-2/TRBV6-3
J gene: TRBJ2-3

CDR3 protein: CASNQGGTGEQAFF
CDR3 DNA: TGTGCCAGCAATCAAGGAGGGACAGGGGAACAAGCTTTCTTT
D gene: TRBD1
clone size: few
V gene: TRBV6-1
J gene: TRBJ1-1

CDR3 protein: CASSAGGAVLRETQYF
CDR3 DNA: TGTGCCAGCAGTGCCGGCGGGGCGGTTTTGCGAGAGACCCAGTACTTC
D gene: NA
clone size: NA
V gene: TRBV6-2/TRBV6-3
J gene: TRBJ2-5

CDR3 protein: CASSPGLAGDNEQYF
CDR3 DNA: TGCGCCAGCAGCCCCGGACTAGCGGGAGATAACGAGCAGTACTTC
D gene: TRBD2
clone size: many
V gene: TRBV5-1
J gene: TRBJ2-7

CDR3 protein: CASRTTRGWGELFF
CDR3 DNA: TGTGCCAGCAGAACAACCAGGGGATGGGGGGAGCTGTTTTTT
D gene: NA
clone size: many
V gene: TRBV6-1
J gene: TRBJ2-2

CDR3 protein: CASSPRQNEKLFF
CDR3 DNA: TGTGCCAGCTCACCGAGGCAGAATGAAAAACTGTTTTTT
D gene: NA
clone size: many
V gene: TRBV18
J gene: TRBJ1-4

CDR3 protein: CAWREGSEAFF
CDR3 DNA: TGTGCCTGGAGGGAGGGGTCTGAAGCTTTCTTT
D gene: NA
clone size: few
V gene: TRBV30
J gene: TRBJ1-1